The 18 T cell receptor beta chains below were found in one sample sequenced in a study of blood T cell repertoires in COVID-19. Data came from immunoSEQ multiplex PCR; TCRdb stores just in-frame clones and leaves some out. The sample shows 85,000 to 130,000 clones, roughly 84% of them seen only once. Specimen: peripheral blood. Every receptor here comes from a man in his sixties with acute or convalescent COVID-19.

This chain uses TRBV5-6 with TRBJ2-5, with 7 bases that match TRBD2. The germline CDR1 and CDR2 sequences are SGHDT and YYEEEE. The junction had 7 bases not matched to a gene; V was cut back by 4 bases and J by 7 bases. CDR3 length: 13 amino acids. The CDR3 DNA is TGTGCCAGCAGCGGGGGACCGGGAGGGACCCAGTACTTC. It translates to CASSGGPGGTQYF.

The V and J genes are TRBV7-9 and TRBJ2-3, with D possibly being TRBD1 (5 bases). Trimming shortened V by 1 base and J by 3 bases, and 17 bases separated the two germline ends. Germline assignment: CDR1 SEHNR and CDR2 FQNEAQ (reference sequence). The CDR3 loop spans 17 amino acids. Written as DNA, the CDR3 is TGTGCCAGCAGCTTAGGAATAGAGGACATTGGTACAGATACGCAGTATTTT. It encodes CASSLGIEDIGTDTQYF. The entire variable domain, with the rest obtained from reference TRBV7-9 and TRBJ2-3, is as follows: DTGVSQNPRHKITKRGQNVTFRCDPISEHNRLYWYRQTLGQGPEFLTYFQNEAQLEKSRLLSDRFSAERPKGSFSTLEIQRTEQGDSAMYLCASSLGIEDIGTDTQYFGPGTRLTVL.

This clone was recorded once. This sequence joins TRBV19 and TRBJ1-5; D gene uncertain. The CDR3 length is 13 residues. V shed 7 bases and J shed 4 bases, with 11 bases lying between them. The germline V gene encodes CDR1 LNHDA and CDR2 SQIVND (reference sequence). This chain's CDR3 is CASTIHRNQPQHF. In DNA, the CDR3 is TGTGCCAGTACCATTCACAGAAATCAGCCCCAGCATTTT.

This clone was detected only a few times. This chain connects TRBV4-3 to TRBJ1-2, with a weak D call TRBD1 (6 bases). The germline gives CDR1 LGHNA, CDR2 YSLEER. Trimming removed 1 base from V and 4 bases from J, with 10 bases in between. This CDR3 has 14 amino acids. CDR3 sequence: CASSQVSDSYGYTF. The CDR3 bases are TGCGCCAGCAGCCAAGTCTCGGACAGCTATGGCTACACCTTC.

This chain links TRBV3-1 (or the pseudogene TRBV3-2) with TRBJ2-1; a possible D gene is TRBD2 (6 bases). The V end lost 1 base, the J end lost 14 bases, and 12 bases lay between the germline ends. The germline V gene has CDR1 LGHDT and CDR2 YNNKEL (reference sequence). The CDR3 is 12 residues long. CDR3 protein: CASSQAAGSKFF. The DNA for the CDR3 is TGTGCCAGCAGCCAAGCGGCGGGAAGTAAGTTCTTC.

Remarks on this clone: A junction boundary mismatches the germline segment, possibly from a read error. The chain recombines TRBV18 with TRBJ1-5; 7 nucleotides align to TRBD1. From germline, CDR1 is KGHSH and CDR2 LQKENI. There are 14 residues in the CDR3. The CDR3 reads CASSPQGRSQPQHF. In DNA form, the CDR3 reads TGTGCCAGCTCCCCACAGGGGCGCAGTCAGCCCCAGCATTTT.

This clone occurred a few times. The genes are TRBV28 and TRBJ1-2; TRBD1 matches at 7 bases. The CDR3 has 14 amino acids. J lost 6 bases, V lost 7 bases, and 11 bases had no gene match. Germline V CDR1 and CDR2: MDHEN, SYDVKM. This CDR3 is CASILLDREDGYTF. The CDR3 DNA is TGTGCCAGCATTCTACTCGACAGGGAAGATGGCTACACCTTC.

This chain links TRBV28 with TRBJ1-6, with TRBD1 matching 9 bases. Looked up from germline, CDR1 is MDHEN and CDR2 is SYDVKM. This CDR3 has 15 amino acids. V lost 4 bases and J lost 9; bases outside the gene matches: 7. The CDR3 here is CASSWGTGSGSPLHF. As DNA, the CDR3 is TGTGCCAGCAGTTGGGGGACAGGGTCGGGTTCACCCCTCCACTTT.

CDR3: CASSPTGGSPDTQYF. CDR3 bases: TGTGCCAGCTCACCGACAGGGGGTTCCCCAGATACGCAGTATTTT. The J gene is TRBJ2-3, the V gene TRBV18; 9 positions match TRBD1. The CDR3 extends over 15 amino acids. The ends lost 3 bases at V and 4 bases at J; junction bases unmatched: 5. Germline assignment: CDR1 KGHSH and CDR2 LQKENI. Complete variable domain (other parts from reference TRBV18 and TRBJ2-3): NAGVMQNPRHLVRRRGQEARLRCSPMKGHSHVYWYRQLPEEGLKFMVYLQKENIIDESGMPKERFSAEFPKEGPSILRIQQVVRGDSAAYFCASSPTGGSPDTQYFGPGTRLTVL.

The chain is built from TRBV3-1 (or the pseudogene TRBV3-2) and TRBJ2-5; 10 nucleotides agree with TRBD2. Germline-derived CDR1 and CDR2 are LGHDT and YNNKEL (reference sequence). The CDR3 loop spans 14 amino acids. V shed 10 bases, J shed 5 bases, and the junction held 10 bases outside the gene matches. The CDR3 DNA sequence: TGTGCCACCAGAACCCTAGCGGGAGAGGAGACCCAGTACTTC. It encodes CATRTLAGEETQYF.

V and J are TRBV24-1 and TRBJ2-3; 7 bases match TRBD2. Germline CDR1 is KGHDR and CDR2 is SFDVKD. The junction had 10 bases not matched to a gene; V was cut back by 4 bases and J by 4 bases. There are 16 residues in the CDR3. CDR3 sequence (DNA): TGTGCCACCAGTGACGTAGACTCGGCGGGAGCAGATACGCAGTATTTT. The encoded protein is CATSDVDSAGADTQYF.

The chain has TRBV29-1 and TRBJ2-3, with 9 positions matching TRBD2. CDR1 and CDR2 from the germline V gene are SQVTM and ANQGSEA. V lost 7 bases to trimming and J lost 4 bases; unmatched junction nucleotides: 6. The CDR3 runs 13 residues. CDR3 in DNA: TGCAGCGCCCGCCCTAGCGGGGCAGATACGCAGTATTTT. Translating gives CSARPSGADTQYF.

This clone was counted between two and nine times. The CDR3 nucleotides read TGTGCCAGCAAAGTCGGTTCCTACAATGAGCAGTTCTTC. Protein product: CASKVGSYNEQFF. The chain joins TRBV2 to TRBJ2-1; no clear D gene. Germline CDR1 SNHLY, CDR2 FYNNEI. The CDR3 sequence is 13 residues long. With 7 bases removed from V and 1 base from J, the gap between germline ends came to 8 bases.

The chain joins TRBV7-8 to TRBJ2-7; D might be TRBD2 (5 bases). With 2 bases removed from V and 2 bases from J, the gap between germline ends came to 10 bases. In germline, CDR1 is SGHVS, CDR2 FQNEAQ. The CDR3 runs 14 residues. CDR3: CASSLNGAAYEQYV. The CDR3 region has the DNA TGTGCCAGCAGCTTAAATGGAGCGGCCTACGAGCAGTACGTC.

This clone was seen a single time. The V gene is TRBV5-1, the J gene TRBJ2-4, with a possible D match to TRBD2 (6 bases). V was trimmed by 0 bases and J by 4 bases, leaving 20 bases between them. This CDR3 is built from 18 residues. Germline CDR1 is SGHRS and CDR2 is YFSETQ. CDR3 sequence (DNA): TGCGCCAGCAGCTTGGCCTTTAGCCCACCGGGAGTTAAAAACATTCAGTACTTC. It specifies CASSLAFSPPGVKNIQYF. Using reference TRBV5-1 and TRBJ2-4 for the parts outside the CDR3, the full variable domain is KAGVTQTPRYLIKTRGQQVTLSCSPISGHRSVSWYQQTPGQGLQFLFEYFSETQRNKGNFPGRFSGRQFSNSRSEMNVSTLELGDSALYLCASSLAFSPPGVKNIQYFGAGTRLSVL.

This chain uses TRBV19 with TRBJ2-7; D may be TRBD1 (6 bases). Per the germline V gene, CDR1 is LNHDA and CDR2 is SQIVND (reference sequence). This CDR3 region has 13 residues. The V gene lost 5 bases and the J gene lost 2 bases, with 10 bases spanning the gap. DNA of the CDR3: TGTGCCAGTAGTGACGGACAGACCTACGAGCAGTACGTC. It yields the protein CASSDGQTYEQYV.

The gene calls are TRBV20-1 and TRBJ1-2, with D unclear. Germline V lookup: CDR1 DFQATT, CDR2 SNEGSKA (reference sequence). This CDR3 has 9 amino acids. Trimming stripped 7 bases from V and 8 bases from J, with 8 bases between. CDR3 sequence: CSGGEGYTF. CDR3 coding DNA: TGCAGTGGAGGTGAAGGCTACACCTTC.

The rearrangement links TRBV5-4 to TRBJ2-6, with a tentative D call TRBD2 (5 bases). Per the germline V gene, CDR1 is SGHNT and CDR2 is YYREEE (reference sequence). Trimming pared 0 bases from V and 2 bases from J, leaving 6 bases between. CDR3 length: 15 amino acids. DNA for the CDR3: TGTGCCAGCAGCTTGGCGGGGACTGGGGCCAACGTCCTGACTTTC. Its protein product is CASSLAGTGANVLTF.